The 18 T cell receptor beta chains presented below share a single source sample, sequenced in a study of blood T cells in healthy people across ages. Then a second PCR, running roughly 6 to 11 cycles, was carried out with a sample-barcoded 5' primer and a J-beta primer mix. TCRdb ran MiXCR on the 5' RACE reads and lists one entry per CDR3 protein. The data show 590,000 or so distinct CDR3 sequences, with approximately 30% seen just once and 15% to 18% held by the top ten. Material for sequencing was blood. These receptors were obtained from a woman of 80 years or more in good health.

This clonotype was counted at least ten times. The chain carries TRBV29-1 and TRBJ2-3, with 13 bases aligning to TRBD2. CDR1 and CDR2 (germline): SQVTM, ANQGSEA. The CDR3 is made up of 15 amino acids. Trimming removed 5 bases from V and 3 bases from J; junction bases left unmatched: 5. The chain's CDR3 is CSVIGLAGVTDTQYF. Here the CDR3 DNA reads TGCAGCGTTATTGGACTAGCGGGGGTGACAGATACGCAGTATTTT.

The genes are TRBV5-1 and TRBJ2-2; D remains ambiguous. Germline CDR1 is SGHRS and CDR2 is YFSETQ. Trimming took 0 bases from V and 8 from J, leaving 11 bases between them. The CDR3 has 14 residues. The CDR3 loop is CASSLASTLGELFF. The CDR3 coding sequence is TGCGCCAGCAGCTTGGCGTCGACCTTAGGGGAGCTGTTTTTT. The full variable domain, in which reference TRBV5-1 and TRBJ2-2 provide the parts outside the CDR3, is KAGVTQTPRYLIKTRGQQVTLSCSPISGHRSVSWYQQTPGQGLQFLFEYFSETQRNKGNFPGRFSGRQFSNSRSEMNVSTLELGDSALYLCASSLASTLGELFFGEGSRLTVL.

This chain links TRBV20-1 with TRBJ2-5, with 8 bases fitting TRBD1. Judging by the DNA end, TRBJ2-7 fits better; the J call may be wrong. This CDR3 region has 14 residues. Looked up from germline, CDR1 is DFQATT and CDR2 is SNEGSKA (reference sequence). CDR3 region: CSARINRGYNEQYF. The CDR3 DNA reads TGCAGTGCTAGAATAAACAGGGGGTACAACGAGCAGTACTTC.

V usage is TRBV6-1 and J usage is TRBJ1-2; D may be TRBD1 (6 bases). In germline, CDR1 is MNHNS, CDR2 SASEGT. The CDR3 runs 16 residues. The germline V and J ends were trimmed by 4 bases and 0 bases, with 15 bases remaining between them. The CDR3 here is CASSVAGAGANYGYTF. The CDR3 region has the DNA TGTGCCAGCAGTGTAGCGGGGGCAGGAGCTAACTATGGCTACACCTTC.

This clonotype appeared many times. The chain couples TRBV6-5 to TRBJ1-1, with D uncertain. Trimming cost V 0 bases and J 4 bases, with 6 bases left between them. The CDR3 spans 13 residues. Looked up from germline, CDR1 is MNHEY and CDR2 is SVGAGI. For the CDR3, the DNA is TGTGCCAGCAGTTACTCCCATACCACTGAAGCTTTCTTT. This encodes CASSYSHTTEAFF.

The V gene is TRBV12-3 or TRBV12-4, the J gene TRBJ2-5; D ambiguous. This CDR3 contains 14 residues. V was pared by 4 bases and J by 3 bases, with 12 bases between. The CDR3 is CASSSGVVEETQYF. CDR3 DNA: TGTGCCAGCAGTTCCGGTGTAGTTGAAGAGACCCAGTACTTC.

The chain joins TRBV7-3 to TRBJ2-5; 11 bases fit TRBD1. The DNA end favors TRBJ2-7, so the J call may be wrong. CDR3 length: 15 residues. The germline CDR1 and CDR2 sequences are SGHTA and FQGTGA. CDR3 bases: TGTGCCAGCAGCCTTGGGGGGACAGGGGGAGACGAGCAGTACTTC. This translates into CASSLGGTGGDEQYF.

The chain combines TRBV9 with TRBJ1-2, with 12 bases lining up with TRBD1. This CDR3 has 14 amino acids. Per the germline V gene, CDR1 is SGDLS and CDR2 is YYNGEE. V lost 0 bases to trimming and J lost 7 bases; unmatched junction nucleotides: 1. The CDR3 sequence: CASSVGDRGLGYTF. The CDR3 region has the DNA TGTGCCAGCAGCGTAGGGGACAGGGGGCTTGGCTACACCTTC.

To note about this clonotype: A much larger clone is a single base away; this may be a read error. Written as DNA, the CDR3 is TGTGCCAGCCCACCAATTAGGACAGCTTACAATGAGCAGTACTTC. It codes for CASPPIRTAYNEQYF. The rearrangement uses TRBV18 and TRBJ2-1, with D perhaps matching TRBD1 (6 bases). The J call may be incorrect, as the DNA end agrees better with TRBJ2-7. In germline, CDR1 is KGHSH, CDR2 LQKENI. This CDR3 region has 15 residues.

A few counts support this clonotype. This chain links TRBV7-9 with TRBJ1-1; possible D gene TRBD1, 5 bases. V shed 6 bases and J shed 4 bases, with 24 bases lying between them. The CDR3 totals 17 residues. Looked up from germline, CDR1 is SEHNR and CDR2 is FQNEAQ (reference sequence). The CDR3 loop is CASSSNPPGLTLTEAFF. CDR3 DNA: TGTGCCAGCAGTTCGAACCCCCCGGGACTCACACTCACTGAAGCTTTCTTT.

This clonotype was counted at least ten times. The chain has TRBV7-9 and TRBJ1-4; D remains unclear. The germline gives CDR1 SEHNR, CDR2 FQNEAQ (reference sequence). The V end lost 2 bases, the J end lost 0 bases, and 13 bases lay between the germline ends. This CDR3 has 17 residues. CDR3 bases: TGTGCCAGCAGCTTAAATCTCGGGCCTGCAACTAATGAAAAACTGTTTTTT. The encoded protein is CASSLNLGPATNEKLFF.

This clonotype was seen at least ten times. J is TRBJ2-7 and V is TRBV28; D gene uncertain. Germline V CDR1 and CDR2: MDHEN, SYDVKM. The CDR3 loop spans 13 amino acids. The ends were cut back, 3 bases at V and 1 base at J, with 7 bases in the middle. In nucleotides, the CDR3 is TGTGCCAGCAGTTTCCAAAGTTCCTACGAGCAGTACTTC. This translates into CASSFQSSYEQYF.

The sample holds a few counts of this clonotype. The chain combines TRBV3-1 with TRBJ1-1; D gene uncertain. The CDR3 totals 13 residues. Trimming pared 2 bases from V and 7 bases from J, leaving 11 bases between. Per germline, CDR1 LGHDT and CDR2 YNNKEL (reference sequence). This CDR3 reads CASSQRRFLEAFF. CDR3 nucleotides: TGTGCCAGCAGCCAAAGGCGGTTCCTTGAAGCTTTCTTT. Variable domain in full (rest from reference TRBV3-1 and TRBJ1-1): DTAVSQTPKYLVTQMGNDKSIKCEQNLGHDTMYWYKQDSKKFLKIMFSYNNKELIINETVPNRFSPKSPDKAHLNLHINSLELGDSAVYFCASSQRRFLEAFFGQGTRLTVV.

This clonotype was counted ten times or more. The V gene is TRBV6-4, the J gene TRBJ2-3; D gene ambiguous. Germline V gene lookup returns CDR1 MRHNA and CDR2 SNTAGT. This CDR3 has 15 amino acids. V was cut by 0 bases and J by 2 bases, with 9 bases left in between. Written as DNA, the CDR3 is TGTGCCAGCAGTGACTCTGTTTCCCCCACAGATACGCAGTATTTT. Translation gives CASSDSVSPTDTQYF.

This clonotype was seen at least ten times. The genes are TRBV9 and TRBJ2-7; tentative D call: TRBD2 (5 bases). V was clipped by 0 bases and J by 4 bases, with 11 bases between them. The CDR3 runs 14 residues. Germline V CDR1 and CDR2: SGDLS, YYNGEE. CDR3 loop: CASSVGTGFYEQYF. The CDR3 region has the DNA TGTGCCAGCAGCGTAGGGACGGGATTTTACGAGCAGTACTTC.

Notes on this clonotype: A read error may be the cause here, since a much bigger clone is one base away. V and J are TRBV20-1 and TRBJ1-5; the D gene is possibly TRBD1 (6 bases). Germline CDR1 DFQATT, CDR2 SNEGSKA (reference sequence). The CDR3 length is 13 residues. The V and J ends lost 6 bases and 9 bases respectively, with 18 bases between them. The CDR3 DNA is TGCAGTGCCCATTACAGGGAGAACAGGCCCCAGCATTTT. Translation: CSAHYRENRPQHF.

The chain recombines TRBV5-1 with TRBJ2-3; D is possibly TRBD1 (5 bases). The germline gives CDR1 SGHRS, CDR2 YFSETQ. V was shortened by 0 bases and J by 3 bases, with 5 bases between the two germline ends. The CDR3 extends over 13 amino acids. The CDR3 sequence is CASSLGQTDTQYF. As DNA, the CDR3 is TGCGCCAGCAGCTTGGGACAGACAGATACGCAGTATTTT.

This clonotype was picked up many times. This sequence joins TRBV7-6 and TRBJ1-6; 7 bases are shared with TRBD1. The CDR3 length is 15 residues. With V trimmed by 5 bases and J by 8 bases, 9 bases remained unmatched. Germline assignment: CDR1 SGHVS and CDR2 FNYEAQ. The CDR3 sequence: CASSPSSGTDSPLHF. The CDR3 bases are TGTGCCAGCAGCCCATCAAGCGGGACAGATTCACCCCTCCACTTT. The whole variable domain, filled in from reference TRBV7-6 and TRBJ1-6, reads GAGVSQSPRYKVTKRGQDVALRCDPISGHVSLYWYRQALGQGPEFLTYFNYEAQQDKSGLPNDRFSAERPEGSISTLTIQRTEQRDSAMYRCASSPSSGTDSPLHFGNGTRLTVT.